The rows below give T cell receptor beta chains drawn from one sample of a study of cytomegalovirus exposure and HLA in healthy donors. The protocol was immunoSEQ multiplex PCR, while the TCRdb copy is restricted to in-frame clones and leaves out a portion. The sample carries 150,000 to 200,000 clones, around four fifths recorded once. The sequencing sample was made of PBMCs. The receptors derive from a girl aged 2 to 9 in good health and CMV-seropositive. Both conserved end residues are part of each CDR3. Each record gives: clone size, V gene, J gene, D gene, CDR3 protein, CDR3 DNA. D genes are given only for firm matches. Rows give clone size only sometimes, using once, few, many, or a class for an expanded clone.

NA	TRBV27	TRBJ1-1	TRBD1	CASSLWTGNSNTEAFF	TGTGCCAGCAGTTTGTGGACAGGAAATTCGAACACTGAAGCTTTCTTT
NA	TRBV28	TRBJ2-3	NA	CASSLAGRSTDTQYF	TGTGCCAGCAGTTTAGCGGGCCGGAGCACAGATACGCAGTATTTT
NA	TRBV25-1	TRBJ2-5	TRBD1	CASSEFAGTGLETQYF	TGTGCCAGCAGTGAATTTGCCGGGACAGGATTAGAGACCCAGTACTTC
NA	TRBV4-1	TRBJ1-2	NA	CASSQDGVSFLANYGYTF	TGCGCCAGCAGCCAAGATGGTGTCAGTTTTCTAGCTAACTATGGCTACACCTTC
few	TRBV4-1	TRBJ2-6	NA	CASSQTITSGANVLTF	TGCGCCAGCAGCCAAACAATCACCTCTGGGGCCAACGTCCTGACTTTC
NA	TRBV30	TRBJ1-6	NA	CAWKQQANSPLHF	TGTGCCTGGAAACAACAGGCTAATTCACCCCTCCACTTT
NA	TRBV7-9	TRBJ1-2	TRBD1	CASSPPGTVNYGYTF	TGTGCCAGCAGCCCCCCCGGGACAGTTAACTATGGCTACACCTTC
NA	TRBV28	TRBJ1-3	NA	CASSLQGLADGNTIYF	TGTGCCAGCAGTTTGCAGGGGCTGGCAGACGGAAACACCATATATTTT
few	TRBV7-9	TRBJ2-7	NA	CASSLLAGSYEQYF	TGTGCCAGCAGCTTGTTGGCGGGTAGCTACGAGCAGTACTTC
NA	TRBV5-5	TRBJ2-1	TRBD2	CASSSLSGRAYNEQFF	TGTGCCAGCAGCTCTCTTAGCGGGAGGGCCTACAATGAGCAGTTCTTC
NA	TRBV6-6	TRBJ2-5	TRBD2	CASRGTSGSFRETQYF	TGTGCCAGCAGGGGGACTAGCGGGAGCTTCCGGGAGACCCAGTACTTC
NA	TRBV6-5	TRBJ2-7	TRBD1	CASGGTGDAREQYF	TGTGCCAGCGGGGGGACAGGGGATGCACGGGAGCAGTACTTC
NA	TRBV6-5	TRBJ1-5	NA	CASSYSSEEPQHF	TGTGCCAGCAGTTATTCGTCCGAGGAGCCCCAGCATTTT
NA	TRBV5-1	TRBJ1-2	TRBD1	CASSLRQGEPYGYTF	TGCGCCAGCAGCCTCCGACAGGGTGAGCCCTATGGCTACACCTTC
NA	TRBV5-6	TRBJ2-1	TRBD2	CASSYVAGVNRRNEQFF	TGTGCCAGCAGCTATGTAGCGGGAGTGAACCGCCGCAATGAGCAGTTCTTC
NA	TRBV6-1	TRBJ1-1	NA	CASSIRQVPEAFF	TGTGCCAGCAGTATAAGACAGGTACCTGAAGCTTTCTTT
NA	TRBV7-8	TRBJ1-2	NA	CASSFSSRDYGYTF	TGTGCCAGCAGCTTCTCGTCCAGGGACTATGGCTACACCTTC
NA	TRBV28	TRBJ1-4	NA	CASSARGGREKLFF	TGTGCCAGCAGCGCAAGGGGGGGTAGGGAAAAACTGTTTTTT
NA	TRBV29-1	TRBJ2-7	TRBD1	CSVQTGTGAYEQYF	TGCAGCGTCCAGACCGGGACAGGGGCCTACGAGCAGTACTTC
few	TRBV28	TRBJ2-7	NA	CASSPRAYEQYF	TGTGCCAGCAGTCCGAGAGCCTACGAGCAGTACTTC
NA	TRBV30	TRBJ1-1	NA	CAWSPSETEAFF	TGTGCCTGGAGCCCCTCCGAGACTGAAGCTTTCTTT
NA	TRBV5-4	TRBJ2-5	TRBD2	CASTRGLAGQQETQYF	TGTGCCAGCACCCGGGGACTAGCGGGGCAACAAGAGACCCAGTACTTC
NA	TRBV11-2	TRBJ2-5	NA	CASSLEGWTEETQYF	TGTGCCAGCAGCTTAGAGGGCTGGACAGAAGAGACCCAGTACTTC
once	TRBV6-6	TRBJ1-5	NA	CASRGGNQPQHF	TGTGCCAGCAGAGGGGGAAATCAGCCCCAGCATTTT
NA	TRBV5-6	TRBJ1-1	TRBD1	CASSLHRTGVTEAFF	TGTGCCAGCAGCCTCCATAGGACAGGGGTAACTGAAGCTTTCTTT
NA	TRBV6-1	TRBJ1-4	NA	CASTLATNEKLFF	TGTGCCAGCACCCTTGCAACTAATGAAAAACTGTTTTTT
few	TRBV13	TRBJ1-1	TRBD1	CASSLKPGGNTEAFF	TGTGCCAGCAGCTTAAAGCCAGGGGGAAACACTGAAGCTTTCTTT
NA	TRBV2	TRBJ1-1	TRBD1	CAKRTGWGTEAFF	TGTGCCAAACGGACAGGGTGGGGAACTGAAGCTTTCTTT
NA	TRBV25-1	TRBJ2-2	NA	CASSNPGTSRPGELFF	TGTGCCAGCAGTAACCCGGGGACTTCCAGGCCCGGGGAGCTGTTTTTT
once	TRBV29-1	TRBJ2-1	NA	CSVVGQGLWNEQFF	TGCAGCGTTGTAGGGCAGGGGCTCTGGAATGAGCAGTTCTTC
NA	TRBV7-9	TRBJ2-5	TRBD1	CASSLRSGQAETQYF	TGTGCCAGCAGCTTAAGGTCCGGACAGGCGGAGACCCAGTACTTC
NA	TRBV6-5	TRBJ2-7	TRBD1	CASRWARQGAYEQYF	TGTGCCAGCAGGTGGGCGAGACAGGGGGCCTACGAGCAGTACTTC
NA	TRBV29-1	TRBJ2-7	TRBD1	CSVPGTGNHEQYF	TGCAGCGTCCCCGGGACAGGGAATCACGAGCAATACTTC
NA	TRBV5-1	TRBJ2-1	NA	CASGHLRFDEQFF	TGCGCCAGCGGTCACCTGAGGTTCGATGAGCAGTTCTTC
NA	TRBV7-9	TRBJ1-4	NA	CASSSPVAGKGVDEKLFF	TGTGCCAGCAGCTCCCCGGTAGCTGGCAAGGGAGTCGATGAAAAACTGTTTTTT
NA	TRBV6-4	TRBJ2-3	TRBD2	CASRGFTSGREDTQYF	TGTGCCAGCAGGGGGTTCACTAGCGGGAGGGAAGATACGCAGTATTTT
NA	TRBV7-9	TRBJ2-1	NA	CASSLPYNEQFF	TGTGCCAGCAGCTTACCTTACAATGAGCAGTTCTTC
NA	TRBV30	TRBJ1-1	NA	CAWSVPPLREAFF	TGTGCCTGGAGTGTACCCCCGCTGAGAGAAGCTTTCTTT
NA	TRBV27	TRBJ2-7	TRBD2	CASSSPSGTSGRSSYEQYF	TGTGCCAGCAGTTCCCCGTCCGGGACTAGCGGGAGGAGCTCCTACGAGCAGTACTTC
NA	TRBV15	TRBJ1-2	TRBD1	CATSSTGGGLRSYTF	TGTGCCACCAGCAGTACAGGGGGCGGTTTAAGAAGCTACACCTTC
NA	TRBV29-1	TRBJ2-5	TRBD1	CSVVGLTGIGETQYF	TGCAGCGTTGTGGGCCTGACAGGGATCGGGGAGACCCAGTACTTC
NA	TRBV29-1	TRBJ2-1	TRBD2	CSVGTSGYNEQFF	TGCAGCGTTGGGACTAGCGGCTACAATGAGCAGTTCTTC
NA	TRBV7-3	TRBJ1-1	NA	CASSLMGAEAFF	TGTGCCAGCAGCTTAATGGGAGCTGAAGCTTTCTTT
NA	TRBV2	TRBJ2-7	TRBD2	CASLPGLGYEQYF	TGTGCCAGCCTACCGGGACTAGGCTACGAGCAGTACTTC
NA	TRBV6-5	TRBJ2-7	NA	CASSYLERALYEQYF	TGTGCCAGCAGTTACTTGGAGAGGGCCCTCTACGAGCAGTACTTC
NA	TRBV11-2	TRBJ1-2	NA	CASSSGPGGYGYTF	TGTGCCAGCAGCTCAGGGCCGGGGGGCTATGGCTACACCTTC
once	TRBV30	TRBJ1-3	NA	CALGLGNTIYF	TGTGCTTTGGGACTCGGAAACACCATATATTTT
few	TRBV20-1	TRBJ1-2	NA	CSAQASYGYTF	TGCAGTGCCCAAGCGAGCTATGGCTACACCTTC
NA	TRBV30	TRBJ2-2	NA	CAWSLTSRALTGELFF	TGTGCCTGGAGTCTCACTAGCAGGGCGCTCACCGGGGAGCTGTTTTTT
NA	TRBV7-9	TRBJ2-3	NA	CASSLIGRTDTQYF	TGTGCCAGCAGCTTAATTGGCCGCACAGATACGCAGTATTTT
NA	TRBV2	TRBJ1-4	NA	CASSEGTRGEKLFF	TGTGCCAGCAGTGAGGGGACTCGGGGTGAAAAACTGTTTTTT
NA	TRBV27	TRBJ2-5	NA	CASSLSLIRSQETQYF	TGTGCCAGCAGTTTAAGTCTAATCCGTTCTCAAGAGACCCAGTACTTC
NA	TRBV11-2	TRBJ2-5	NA	CASSFRLAETQYF	TGTGCCAGCAGCTTTAGACTCGCGGAGACCCAGTACTTC
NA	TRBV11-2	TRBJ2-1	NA	CASSSTGFYNEQFF	TGTGCCAGCAGCTCTACAGGGTTCTACAATGAGCAGTTCTTC
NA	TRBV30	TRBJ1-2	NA	CACQGLEGYTF	TGTGCCTGTCAGGGGCTCGAGGGCTACACCTTC
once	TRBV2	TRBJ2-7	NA	CASSEGLSSSEQYF	TGTGCCAGCAGTGAGGGACTCAGCTCCTCCGAGCAGTACTTC
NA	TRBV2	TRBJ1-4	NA	CASSEVGGEKLFF	TGTGCCAGCAGTGAGGTGGGAGGAGAAAAACTGTTTTTT
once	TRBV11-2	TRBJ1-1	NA	CASSLEGTASAGDTEAFF	TGTGCCAGCAGCTTAGAAGGGACCGCCTCAGCAGGGGACACTGAAGCTTTCTTT